The next 22 T cell receptor beta chains were all read from a single sample in a study of identical twins. Using its own MiXCR run on the 5' RACE reads, TCRdb lists one record per CDR3 protein. The sample records roughly 490,000 distinct CDR3 sequences, roughly an eighth being singletons. The data were also submitted as part of a second study, on yellow fever vaccine responses in identical twins.

The material sequenced was CD4+ T cells sorted from blood. The source of these receptors is a woman under 30 in good health.

This clonotype was counted between two and nine times. This chain's CDR3 is CSARDFSRGNTEAFF. CDR3 nucleotide sequence: TGCAGTGCTAGAGATTTCAGTAGGGGAAACACTGAAGCTTTCTTT. The chain combines TRBV20-1 with TRBJ1-1, with D possibly TRBD1 on 5 matching bases. Trimming left V 0 bases short and J 2 bases short, with 13 bases between. In germline, CDR1 is DFQATT, CDR2 SNEGSKA (reference sequence). CDR3 length: 15 residues.

This clonotype was seen a handful of times. This rearrangement joins TRBV11-2 to TRBJ1-1; no firm D call. Germline V gene lookup returns CDR1 SGHAT and CDR2 FQNNGV. V gave up 3 bases and J gave up 1 base, with 12 bases separating them. The CDR3 length is 15 residues. This CDR3 is CASSFRDRENTEAFF. In DNA form, the CDR3 reads TGTGCCAGCAGCTTCCGCGATAGGGAGAACACTGAAGCTTTCTTT.

This clonotype was recorded many times. This chain connects TRBV7-2 to TRBJ2-1; 7 bases fit TRBD2. J gave up 10 bases and V 3 bases, and 12 bases lay outside the gene matches. The CDR3 runs 15 residues. The germline CDR1 and CDR2 sequences are SGHTA and FQGNSA. CDR3 coding DNA: TGTGCCAGCAGCTTCGCCCTCACGGGGCGGGAGGAGCAGTTCTTC. It yields the protein CASSFALTGREEQFF.

The rearrangement links TRBV5-1 to TRBJ2-5; 9 bases are a match to TRBD1. V lost 4 bases to trimming and J lost 5 bases; unmatched junction nucleotides: 12. This CDR3 has 16 amino acids. The germline V gene encodes CDR1 SGHRS and CDR2 YFSETQ. The DNA of the CDR3 is TGCGCCAGCAGCACCGCCGGGACAGGGCAGGGCGAGACCCAGTACTTC. This encodes CASSTAGTGQGETQYF.

The chain couples TRBV2 to TRBJ2-4; no clear D gene. CDR1 and CDR2 from the germline V gene are SNHLY and FYNNEI. The CDR3 has 17 residues. V was clipped by 2 bases and J by 0 bases, with 14 bases between them. In DNA, the CDR3 is TGTGCCAGCAGTGAAAAGGAACCGAGAATAGCCAAAAACATTCAGTACTTC. Translated, it gives CASSEKEPRIAKNIQYF.

The V gene is TRBV5-1, the J gene TRBJ1-4; 8 bases line up with TRBD1. The length of the CDR3 is 15 residues. J gave up 6 bases and V 1 base, and 5 bases lay outside the gene matches. Germline CDR1 is SGHRS and CDR2 is YFSETQ. CDR3 protein: CASSLLAGGDEKLFF. CDR3 in DNA: TGCGCCAGCAGCTTGTTGGCAGGGGGCGATGAAAAACTGTTTTTT.

This chain uses TRBV9 with TRBJ2-3; 10 bases map to TRBD2. This CDR3 contains 17 residues. With V trimmed by 1 base and J by 6 bases, 11 bases remained unmatched. Looked up from germline, CDR1 is SGDLS and CDR2 is YYNGEE. The CDR3 loop is CASSVTSGAPSFDTQYF. CDR3 bases: TGTGCCAGCAGCGTAACTAGCGGGGCCCCCTCCTTCGATACGCAGTATTTT.

The CDR3 here is CASRHRNRVMAGNEQFF. The CDR3, as DNA: TGTGCCAGCAGACACCGCAACAGGGTGATGGCTGGCAATGAGCAGTTCTTC. This chain joins TRBV7-2 and TRBJ2-1, with D maybe TRBD1 (6 bases). V was cut by 6 bases and J by 6 bases, with 24 bases left in between. There are 17 residues in the CDR3. Germline values: CDR1 SGHTA, CDR2 FQGNSA. Variable domain in full (rest from reference TRBV7-2 and TRBJ2-1): GAGVSQSPSNKVTEKGKDVELRCDPISGHTALYWYRQSLGQGLEFLIYFQGNSAPDKSGLPSDRFSAERTGGSVSTLTIQRTQQEDSAVYLCASRHRNRVMAGNEQFFGPGTRLTVL.

This clonotype has just a few counts. The V and J genes are TRBV30 and TRBJ2-3; the D gene is possibly TRBD1 (5 bases). This CDR3 region has 11 residues. Trimming left V 2 bases short and J 14 bases short, with 14 bases between. In germline, CDR1 is GTSNPN, CDR2 SVGIG (reference sequence). This CDR3 is CAWSSDIQGYF. The CDR3 DNA follows: TGTGCCTGGAGTTCGGACATCCAGGGGTATTTT.

This clonotype was counted at least ten times. The rearrangement uses TRBV12-3 or TRBV12-4 and TRBJ1-4; TRBD1 agrees at 8 bases. This CDR3 is built from 13 residues. Losses at the gene ends were 5 bases for V and 8 bases for J; bases not matched to a gene: 4. CDR3 nucleotides: TGTGCCAGCAGTATCGGGACAGGCGAAAAACTGTTTTTT. Its translation: CASSIGTGEKLFF.

In this sample, this clonotype turned up a few times. The V gene is TRBV6-2 or TRBV6-3, the J gene TRBJ2-2; D gene uncertain. V was shortened by 0 bases and J by 8 bases, with 13 bases between the two germline ends. CDR1 MNHEY and CDR2 SVGEGT come from the germline V gene. The length of the CDR3 is 15 residues. CDR3 in amino acids: CASSYSDVASGELFF. Here the CDR3 DNA reads TGTGCCAGCAGTTACTCCGATGTGGCTTCTGGGGAGCTGTTTTTT.

This chain links TRBV7-2 with TRBJ2-7; TRBD1 is a possible D gene (6 bases). Trimming cost V 5 bases and J 2 bases, with 13 bases left between them. Germline values: CDR1 SGHTA, CDR2 FQGNSA. This CDR3 comprises 14 residues. The CDR3 loop reads CASSLRGIPYEQYF. The CDR3 DNA reads as TGTGCCAGCAGCCTCAGGGGTATCCCCTACGAGCAGTACTTC.

This clonotype was observed at least ten times. V is TRBV4-1 and J is TRBJ2-3; TRBD1 agrees at 9 bases. Germline V gene data show CDR1 as MGHRA and CDR2 as YSYEKL. CDR3 length equals 16 residues. J was trimmed by 3 bases and V by 0 bases; bases with no gene match: 4. CDR3 loop: CASSQDDGQGTDTQYF. CDR3 coding DNA: TGCGCCAGCAGCCAAGATGACGGACAGGGGACAGATACGCAGTATTTT.

In this sample, this clonotype turned up many times. The chain employs TRBV6-1 and TRBJ1-5; the match to TRBD1 covers 9 bases. V shed 6 bases, J shed 7 bases, and the junction held 19 bases outside the gene matches. Germline loops: CDR1 MNHNS, CDR2 SASEGT. This CDR3 comprises 18 residues. The CDR3 sequence is CASSAQGALGGGKQPQHF. The CDR3 coding sequence is TGTGCCAGCAGCGCACAGGGGGCGCTGGGGGGGGGAAAACAGCCCCAGCATTTT.

This clonotype has more than one count but fewer than ten. J is TRBJ2-1 and V is TRBV7-6, with D unclear. V lost 1 base and J 10 bases, leaving 11 bases between the germline ends. The CDR3 has 13 amino acids. The germline CDR1 and CDR2 sequences are SGHVS and FNYEAQ. The CDR3 sequence is CASSLEGGREQFF. The CDR3, as DNA: TGTGCCAGCAGCTTAGAGGGTGGCAGGGAGCAGTTCTTC.

The V and J genes are TRBV20-1 and TRBJ2-3; 8 bases are a match to TRBD2. The germline CDR1 and CDR2 sequences are DFQATT and SNEGSKA (reference sequence). The ends lost 3 bases at V and 0 bases at J; junction bases unmatched: 11. This CDR3 has 17 amino acids. CDR3 loop: CSASMFSGTSSTDTQYF. The CDR3 DNA follows: TGCAGTGCTAGTATGTTTAGCGGGACTTCGAGCACAGATACGCAGTATTTT.

This clonotype was picked up a small number of times. CDR3 residues: CSVGLGNSGNTIYF. For the CDR3, the DNA is TGCAGCGTTGGCCTAGGTAACTCTGGAAACACCATATATTTT. V usage is TRBV29-1 and J usage is TRBJ1-3, with D unresolved. CDR1 SQVTM and CDR2 ANQGSEA come from the germline V gene. This CDR3 contains 14 residues. Trimming stripped 4 bases from V and 0 bases from J, with 10 bases between.

The CDR3 loop is CASSQDGRRGNEQYF. CDR3 DNA: TGTGCCAGCAGCCAAGATGGTCGCAGGGGGAACGAGCAGTACTTC. The chain joins TRBV3-1 to TRBJ2-7, with TRBD1 matching over 7 bases. The CDR3 contains 15 residues. In germline, CDR1 is LGHDT, CDR2 YNNKEL (reference sequence). Trimming removed 0 bases from V and 5 bases from J; junction bases left unmatched: 7.

This chain connects TRBV5-1 to TRBJ2-1; 7 bases are shared with TRBD1. Germline CDR1 SGHRS, CDR2 YFSETQ. After removal of 6 bases from V and 5 bases from J, the junction contained 5 bases not matched to a gene. The CDR3 consists of 13 residues. The CDR3 coding sequence is TGCGCCAGCACCCGACAGGGAAACAATGAGCAGTTCTTC. Translation: CASTRQGNNEQFF. The whole variable domain, filled in from reference TRBV5-1 and TRBJ2-1, reads KAGVTQTPRYLIKTRGQQVTLSCSPISGHRSVSWYQQTPGQGLQFLFEYFSETQRNKGNFPGRFSGRQFSNSRSEMNVSTLELGDSALYLCASTRQGNNEQFFGPGTRLTVL.

The gene calls are TRBV11-2 and TRBJ2-1, with D tentatively TRBD2 (7 bases). Germline lookup yields CDR1 SGHAT and CDR2 FQNNGV. The V end lost 5 bases, the J end lost 2 bases, and 16 bases lay between the germline ends. The CDR3 runs 16 residues. The CDR3 coding sequence is TGTGCCAGCAGCCTGCTTACGGGGGGCGCCTACAATGAGCAGTTCTTC. Translating it yields CASSLLTGGAYNEQFF. Full variable domain (outside the CDR3, taken from reference TRBV11-2 and TRBJ2-1): EAGVAQSPRYKIIEKRQSVAFWCNPISGHATLYWYQQILGQGPKLLIQFQNNGVVDDSQLPKDRFSAERLKGVDSTLKIQPAKLEDSAVYLCASSLLTGGAYNEQFFGPGTRLTVL.

This clonotype occurred a few times. The chain recombines TRBV24-1 with TRBJ2-7, with TRBD1 identical over 10 bases. Trimming at V came to 2 bases and at J to 3 bases, leaving 3 bases not matched to a gene. Germline-derived CDR1 and CDR2 are KGHDR and SFDVKD. The CDR3 length is 15 residues. CDR3 nucleotides: TGTGCCACCAGTGATTCGTGGGACAGGGGCTACGAGCAGTACTTC. This gives the protein CATSDSWDRGYEQYF.

This clonotype was seen a few times. The chain combines TRBV7-9 with TRBJ2-2; weak D call: TRBD1 (5 bases). This CDR3 is built from 15 residues. Germline V lookup: CDR1 SEHNR, CDR2 FQNEAQ (reference sequence). The germline V and J ends were trimmed by 5 bases and 5 bases, with 15 bases remaining between them. CDR3 in amino acids: CASSADKTGTGELFF. The CDR3, as DNA: TGTGCCAGCAGCGCGGACAAGACGGGTACCGGGGAGCTGTTTTTT. Filled out from reference TRBV7-9 and TRBJ2-2, the complete variable domain reads DTGVSQNPRHKITKRGQNVTFRCDPISEHNRLYWYRQTLGQGPEFLTYFQNEAQLEKSRLLSDRFSAERPKGSFSTLEIQRTEQGDSAMYLCASSADKTGTGELFFGEGSRLTVL.